This entry features one T cell receptor beta chain sequence. V was shortened by 4 bases and J by 1 base, with 10 bases between the two germline ends. This CDR3 spans 14 amino acids. From germline, CDR1 is SNHLY and CDR2 FYNNEI. The data belong to a study of blood T cell repertoires in COVID-19. On the study more broadly: PBMCs, B-cell-depleted T cells, or T cells provided the cDNA or gDNA that made up the material.

In the study's own analysis: Reference gene primer amplification gave estimated nucleated cell counts. Some clones are missing from TCRdb's copy, which holds only in-frame ones; the method was immunoSEQ multiplex PCR. Clone size and V and J calls were adopted from that table, with D and trimming inferred from the DNA. This sample has about 170,000 clones, with approximately 86% found just once. The rearrangement links TRBV2 to TRBJ2-5; D perhaps matches TRBD1 (5 bases). The sample was peripheral blood. This sequence originates from a man aged 65 to 79 with acute or convalescent COVID-19. CDR3 DNA sequence: TGTGCCAGCAGTGTATGGGGCGTCCAAGAGACCCAGTACTTC. It yields the protein CASSVWGVQETQYF.